The rows below give T cell receptor beta chains drawn from one sample of a study of response to subunit inactivated influenza vaccine. A single record per CDR3 protein comes from TCRdb applying MiXCR to the RT-PCR reads. Among about 700,000 distinct CDR3 sequences listed, 11% to 15% were seen once. The sequenced sample was PBMCs from blood, obtained 14 days before vaccination. These receptors originate from a man aged 50 or older who received an inactivated influenza vaccine. CDR3s include the opening cysteine and the closing phenylalanine or tryptophan. Each record gives: J gene, V gene, clone size, D gene, CDR3 protein, CDR3 DNA. A D gene is named only where the DNA matches it firmly. Some rows have no size entry. The others give once, few or many, or a class for an expanded clone.

J: TRBJ1-1; V: TRBV6-2/TRBV6-3; size: few; D: TRBD1; CDR3: CASIFRQGNTEAFF; DNA: TGTGCCAGCATTTTCCGACAGGGAAACACTGAAGCTTTCTTT
J: TRBJ1-1; V: TRBV6-2/TRBV6-3; size: -; D: -; CDR3: CASSYSTGAQAFF; DNA: TGTGCCAGCAGTTACTCGACGGGGGCTCAAGCTTTCTTT
J: TRBJ2-3; V: TRBV5-1; size: -; D: -; CDR3: CASSLFLVGTGPGDTQYF; DNA: TGCGCCAGCAGCTTGTTTCTGGTGGGAACAGGGCCGGGAGATACGCAGTATTTT
J: TRBJ2-1; V: TRBV7-2; size: few; D: -; CDR3: CASSLRGGNGGEQFF; DNA: TGTGCCAGCAGCTTAAGGGGCGGGAACGGCGGTGAGCAGTTCTTC
J: TRBJ2-3; V: TRBV5-4; size: few; D: -; CDR3: CASSLEPGTDTQYF; DNA: TGTGCCAGCAGCTTGGAGCCGGGTACAGATACGCAGTATTTT
J: TRBJ2-7; V: TRBV25-1; size: once; D: TRBD2; CDR3: CASSWAGGPGEQYF; DNA: TGTGCCAGCAGTTGGGCGGGAGGGCCGGGGGAGCAGTACTTC
J: TRBJ1-6; V: TRBV12-3/TRBV12-4; size: -; D: -; CDR3: CASSLGGQYNSPLHF; DNA: TGTGCCAGCAGTTTAGGTGGTCAGTATAATTCACCCCTCCACTTT
J: TRBJ2-2; V: TRBV10-3; size: once; D: -; CDR3: CAIRPNTGELFF; DNA: TGTGCCATCAGACCCAACACCGGGGAGCTGTTTTTT
J: TRBJ1-2; V: TRBV6-5; size: few; D: -; CDR3: CASSYGLLPNYGYTF; DNA: TGTGCCAGCAGTTACGGCCTACTTCCTAACTATGGCTACACCTTC
J: TRBJ2-7; V: TRBV4-3; size: few; D: TRBD1; CDR3: CASSQDLQGAYEQYF; DNA: TGCGCCAGCAGCCAAGATTTGCAGGGGGCCTACGAGCAGTACTTC
J: TRBJ2-3; V: TRBV19; size: -; D: -; CDR3: CASRTMGRGTDTQYF; DNA: TGTGCCAGTAGAACTATGGGGCGGGGCACAGATACGCAGTATTTT
J: TRBJ2-3; V: TRBV2; size: -; D: -; CDR3: CASRTRGVGDTQYF; DNA: TGTGCCAGCAGGACCAGGGGAGTTGGGGATACGCAGTATTTT
J: TRBJ2-2; V: TRBV7-2; size: many; D: TRBD2; CDR3: CASTGGAITGELFF; DNA: TGTGCCAGCACGGGGGGGGCGATCACCGGGGAGCTGTTTTTT
J: TRBJ2-5; V: TRBV21-1; size: many; D: -; CDR3: CASSKIRDRPLEETQYF; DNA: TGTGCCAGCAGCAAAATAAGGGACAGGCCTCTCGAGGAGACCCAGTACTTC
J: TRBJ1-1; V: TRBV20-1; size: many; D: -; CDR3: CSARDFFQGNTEAFF; DNA: TGCAGTGCTAGAGATTTTTTCCAGGGGAACACTGAAGCTTTCTTT
J: TRBJ2-7; V: TRBV20-1; size: -; D: -; CDR3: CSARDPLGGSSYEQYF; DNA: TGCAGTGCTAGAGACCCCCTCGGAGGGAGCTCCTACGAGCAGTACTTC
J: TRBJ2-7; V: TRBV7-9; size: -; D: -; CDR3: CASSLIPGVSTYEQYF; DNA: TGTGCCAGCAGCTTAATCCCGGGGGTTTCGACCTACGAGCAGTACTTC
J: TRBJ2-6; V: TRBV4-2; size: -; D: TRBD1; CDR3: CASSQTGTGGSGANVLTF; DNA: TGTGCCAGCAGCCAAACCGGGACAGGGGGTTCTGGGGCCAACGTCCTGACTTTC
J: TRBJ2-7; V: TRBV20-1; size: few; D: -; CDR3: CSARIRGYEQYF; DNA: TGCAGTGCTCGAATTAGAGGGTACGAGCAGTACTTC
J: TRBJ2-3; V: TRBV20-1; size: few; D: -; CDR3: CSASRTSSTDTQYF; DNA: TGCAGTGCTAGTAGAACCTCTAGCACAGATACGCAGTATTTT
J: TRBJ2-1; V: TRBV20-1; size: -; D: TRBD2; CDR3: CSARNLADPSNEQFF; DNA: TGCAGTGCTAGGAACCTAGCGGACCCCTCAAATGAGCAGTTCTTC
J: TRBJ2-3; V: TRBV20-1; size: few; D: -; CDR3: CSARLIQRASTDTQYF; DNA: TGCAGTGCTAGGCTCATCCAGCGGGCTAGCACAGATACGCAGTATTTT
J: TRBJ2-3; V: TRBV29-1; size: -; D: TRBD2; CDR3: CSVEDGWREGPSTDTQYF; DNA: TGCAGCGTTGAAGACGGCTGGCGGGAGGGCCCGAGCACAGATACGCAGTATTTT
J: TRBJ2-7; V: TRBV28; size: -; D: TRBD1; CDR3: CASSLTGVLSPYEQYF; DNA: TGTGCCAGCAGTCTCACAGGGGTCCTTTCCCCCTACGAGCAGTACTTC
J: TRBJ1-2; V: TRBV29-1; size: few; D: -; CDR3: CSVVGGNNYGYTF; DNA: TGCAGCGTCGTCGGGGGTAATAACTATGGCTACACCTTC
J: TRBJ2-1; V: TRBV5-1; size: many; D: TRBD2; CDR3: CASSLARTSGSYNEQFF; DNA: TGCGCCAGCAGCTTGGCCAGGACTAGCGGGAGTTACAATGAGCAGTTCTTC
J: TRBJ1-2; V: TRBV28; size: many; D: TRBD1; CDR3: CASSWTGRNYGYTF; DNA: TGTGCCAGCAGTTGGACAGGGCGTAACTATGGCTACACCTTC
J: TRBJ2-7; V: TRBV4-2; size: many; D: TRBD1; CDR3: CASSLDRFSYEQYF; DNA: TGTGCCAGCAGCCTGGACAGGTTTTCCTACGAGCAGTACTTC
J: TRBJ2-2; V: TRBV6-5; size: few; D: -; CDR3: CASSYLNTGELFF; DNA: TGTGCCAGCAGTTACTTGAACACCGGGGAGCTGTTTTTT
J: TRBJ2-3; V: TRBV27; size: many; D: -; CDR3: CASSSRPKTDTQYF; DNA: TGTGCCAGCAGTTCGAGACCAAAGACAGATACGCAGTATTTT
J: TRBJ2-1; V: TRBV18; size: -; D: -; CDR3: CASSPRYDSYNEQFF; DNA: TGTGCCAGCTCACCGCGTTACGACTCCTACAATGAGCAGTTCTTC
J: TRBJ2-2; V: TRBV12-3/TRBV12-4; size: few; D: -; CDR3: CASSLDWGTGPRAGELFF; DNA: TGTGCCAGCAGTTTGGATTGGGGAACGGGCCCGAGGGCCGGGGAGCTGTTTTTT